The 26 T cell receptor beta chains below all came from one sample that was sequenced in a study of T cell changes during pregnancy in multiple sclerosis. Some clones are missing from TCRdb's copy, which holds only in-frame ones; the method was immunoSEQ multiplex PCR. The sample records fewer than 40,000 clones, about 94% being singletons. Sequencing used CD4+ T cells from peripheral blood mononuclear cells, obtained after pregnancy. Source of these receptors: a female donor with multiple sclerosis, enrolled in a pregnancy study.

Comments on this clone: The junction does not match germline at one end; this may be a read error. V and J are TRBV11-2 and TRBJ2-2; perhaps D is TRBD1 or TRBD2 (5 bases each). The germline V gene has CDR1 SGHAT and CDR2 FQNNGV. The CDR3 has 13 amino acids. The CDR3, as DNA: TGTGCCAGCGGCTTACAGGAGGCCGGGGAGCTGTTTTTT. Protein: CASGLQEAGELFF.

This chain joins TRBV11-2 and TRBJ1-1; 8 nucleotides match TRBD1. J gave up 1 base and V 1 base, and 5 bases lay outside the gene matches. Germline lookup yields CDR1 SGHAT and CDR2 FQNNGV. The CDR3 runs to 16 residues. The CDR3: CASSLGQGAGNTEAFF. The DNA for the CDR3 is TGTGCCAGCAGCTTAGGGCAGGGGGCGGGGAACACTGAAGCTTTCTTT.

The rearrangement joins TRBV5-8 to TRBJ1-2; 9 bases fit TRBD1. The germline gives CDR1 SGHTS, CDR2 YDEGEE. J gave up 2 bases and V 4 bases, and 9 bases lay outside the gene matches. The CDR3 covers 16 residues. The CDR3 nucleotides are TGTGCCAGCAGCCCTTCAGGGACAGGGCGAAACTATGGCTACACCTTC. Translated, it gives CASSPSGTGRNYGYTF.

This chain's CDR3 is CASRQGSSPLHF. Written as DNA, the CDR3 is TGTGCCAGTAGACAGGGAAGTTCACCCCTCCACTTT. The chain uses TRBV6-5 and TRBJ1-6, with 7 nucleotides matching TRBD1. Trimming took 9 bases from V and 9 from J; bases not matched to a gene: 5. Germline V gene data show CDR1 as MNHEY and CDR2 as SVGAGI. The CDR3 length is 12 residues.

This clone was seen a single time. The chain joins TRBV6-5 to TRBJ1-2; the D gene is possibly TRBD1 (6 bases). Germline loops: CDR1 MNHEY, CDR2 SVGAGI. CDR3 size: 11 residues. V was cut by 6 bases and J by 8 bases, with 10 bases left in between. CDR3 nucleotide sequence: TGTGCCAGCAGCCAGGGGCGAGGCTACACCTTC. Translating it yields CASSQGRGYTF.

This clone was seen only a few times. The chain links TRBV9 to TRBJ2-5; 7 positions agree with TRBD2. CDR1 is SGDLS, CDR2 YYNGEE, per germline. There are 15 residues in the CDR3. Losses at the gene ends were 0 bases for V and 4 bases for J; bases not matched to a gene: 6. For the CDR3, the DNA is TGTGCCAGCAGCGTAGGACTAGCTGTCAGAGAGACCCAGTACTTC. Protein product: CASSVGLAVRETQYF.

This chain joins TRBV7-8 and TRBJ2-2; 10 bases are a match to TRBD2. CDR1 is SGHVS and CDR2 is FQNEAQ in the germline V gene. The CDR3 totals 20 residues. Losses at the gene ends were 1 base for V and 1 base for J; bases not matched to a gene: 12. The CDR3 reads CASSLVVTSGGAWNTGELFF. The CDR3 bases are TGTGCCAGCAGCTTAGTGGTTACCAGCGGGGGGGCCTGGAACACCGGGGAGCTGTTTTTT.

The table lists this clone with a count of one. The V call is TRBV4-1, the J call TRBJ2-7; the match to TRBD2 covers 8 bases. Losses at the gene ends were 3 bases for V and 5 bases for J; bases not matched to a gene: 15. CDR1 is MGHRA and CDR2 is YSYEKL in the germline V gene. The CDR3 has 17 amino acids. The CDR3 loop reads CASSHVGGGLTFNEQYF. The CDR3 coding sequence is TGCGCCAGCAGCCATGTCGGGGGGGGCCTAACATTCAACGAGCAGTACTTC.

The V gene is TRBV6-1, the J gene TRBJ2-5; perhaps TRBD2 as D (5 bases). V lost 2 bases, J lost 5 bases, and 15 bases lay in between. The CDR3 covers 15 residues. CDR1 and CDR2 from the germline V gene are MNHNS and SASEGT. CDR3 coding DNA: TGTGCCAGCAGTGAATGGAGTCAGCCGGGGGAGACCCAGTACTTC. The encoded protein is CASSEWSQPGETQYF.

This clone was picked up one time. This chain connects TRBV10-3 to TRBJ2-1; 11 bases align to TRBD1. Losses at the gene ends were 6 bases for V and 0 bases for J; bases not matched to a gene: 16. This CDR3 spans 20 amino acids. The germline V gene has CDR1 ENHRY and CDR2 SYGVKD. The CDR3 here is CAIREGGTGGDKSSYNEQFF. The CDR3 nucleotides are TGTGCCATCAGGGAAGGCGGGACAGGGGGGGACAAGAGCTCCTACAATGAGCAGTTCTTC.

The chain employs TRBV25-1 and TRBJ1-4, with 12 nucleotides matching TRBD1. The CDR3 is made up of 16 amino acids. V shed 4 bases, J shed 5 bases, and the junction held 5 bases outside the gene matches. Germline V gene lookup returns CDR1 MGHDK and CDR2 SYGVNS. CDR3 amino acids: CASSAGQGASNEKLFF. Here the CDR3 DNA reads TGTGCCAGCAGTGCGGGACAGGGGGCCTCCAATGAAAAACTGTTTTTT.

For the CDR3, the DNA is TGTGCCAGCAGCCAAGATGGGGGGGAGACCCAGTACTTC. It codes for CASSQDGGETQYF. The rearrangement joins TRBV14 to TRBJ2-5; TRBD2 might be the D (6 bases). There are 13 residues in the CDR3. Germline CDR1 is SGHDN and CDR2 is FVKESK. V was shortened by 0 bases and J by 5 bases, with 7 bases between the two germline ends.

This clone is a singleton in its sample. The V gene is TRBV5-4, the J gene TRBJ1-4; a weak D match, TRBD1 (6 bases). Germline assignment: CDR1 SGHNT and CDR2 YYREEE (reference sequence). V dropped 2 bases and J dropped 0 bases, with 8 bases sitting between them. This CDR3 spans 15 amino acids. CDR3 sequence reads: CASSFEGATNEKLFF. CDR3 DNA sequence: TGTGCCAGCAGCTTCGAGGGGGCAACTAATGAAAAACTGTTTTTT. Using reference TRBV5-4 and TRBJ1-4 for the parts outside the CDR3, the full variable domain is ETGVTQSPTHLIKTRGQQVTLRCSSQSGHNTVSWYQQALGQGPQFIFQYYREEENGRGNFPPRFSGLQFPNYSSELNVNALELDDSALYLCASSFEGATNEKLFFGSGTQLSVL.

The genes are TRBV19 and TRBJ2-7; tentatively, D is TRBD1 (6 bases). With 10 bases removed from V and 0 bases from J, the gap between germline ends came to 16 bases. Germline values: CDR1 LNHDA, CDR2 SQIVND (reference sequence). The CDR3 has 14 residues. The CDR3 DNA reads as TGTGCCACCCGAGACAGGTTCTTCTCCTACGAGCAGTACTTC. This encodes CATRDRFFSYEQYF.

The J gene is TRBJ1-1, the V gene TRBV6-6; 8 bases map to TRBD1. The V and J ends lost 2 bases and 0 bases, in that order; junction bases with no gene match: 5. Per germline, CDR1 MNHNY and CDR2 SVGAGI (reference sequence). CDR3 length: 16 residues. In DNA, the CDR3 is TGTGCCAGCAGTTACCCTAAGACAGGGGTGAACACTGAAGCTTTCTTT. It is translated as CASSYPKTGVNTEAFF.

This clone was counted a single time. This chain links TRBV6-1 with TRBJ1-1; D is unclear. The CDR3 extends over 11 amino acids. Germline V gene sequence: CDR1 MNHNS, CDR2 SASEGT. V lost 7 bases to trimming and J lost 2 bases, with 5 bases between them. The CDR3 DNA sequence: TGTGCCAGCAACTATAACACTGAAGCTTTCTTT. Translated, it gives CASNYNTEAFF.

This clone was observed once. The J gene is TRBJ2-2, the V gene TRBV6-5; 8 nucleotides line up with TRBD1. The germline V gene encodes CDR1 MNHEY and CDR2 SVGAGI. The ends lost 2 bases at V and 4 bases at J; junction bases unmatched: 6. The length of the CDR3 is 16 residues. The CDR3 coding sequence is TGTGCCAGCAGTTACCTCAGGGGGCGAGGCACCGGGGAGCTGTTTTTT. This gives the protein CASSYLRGRGTGELFF.

On this clone itself: Other DNA sequences of this sample code for an identical CDR3. CDR3 amino acids: CSATTDYGYTF. DNA for the CDR3: TGCAGTGCTACGACAGACTATGGCTACACCTTC. The chain has TRBV20-1 and TRBJ1-2; D may be TRBD1 (5 bases). Trimming pared 4 bases from V and 3 bases from J, leaving 6 bases between. Germline assignment: CDR1 DFQATT and CDR2 SNEGSKA (reference sequence). The CDR3 runs 11 residues.

The sample holds one count of this clone. The chain employs TRBV7-8 and TRBJ1-6, with 7 positions matching TRBD1. The CDR3 extends over 14 amino acids. Looked up from germline, CDR1 is SGHVS and CDR2 is FQNEAQ. With V trimmed by 7 bases and J by 6 bases, 6 bases remained unmatched. CDR3 DNA: TGTGCCAGCACGACAGGGTCCGGTAATTCACCCCTCCACTTT. Translating gives CASTTGSGNSPLHF.

This clone was recorded once. This chain joins TRBV5-1 and TRBJ2-5, with 7 bases aligning to TRBD1. Germline CDR1 reads SGHRS; CDR2 reads YFSETQ. V lost 0 bases and J lost 5; bases outside the gene matches: 10. The CDR3 is 16 residues long. CDR3 residues: CASSLVTGTAAETQYF. CDR3 coding DNA: TGCGCCAGCAGCTTGGTAACCGGGACAGCGGCGGAGACCCAGTACTTC.

For this clone: At one end, the junction sequence differs from germline, possibly due to a read error. The V call is TRBV6-6, the J call TRBJ2-7; the D gene is possibly TRBD2 (5 bases). The length of the CDR3 is 15 residues. CDR1 MNHNY and CDR2 SVGAGI come from the germline V gene (reference sequence). Written as DNA, the CDR3 is TGTGCCAGCAGTTACTACGGGGATTTCTCCTACGAGCAGCACTTC. Residues: CASSYYGDFSYEQHF.

The V and J genes are TRBV13 and TRBJ2-3; TRBD2 agrees at 9 bases. CDR1 PRHDT and CDR2 FYEKMQ come from the germline V gene (reference sequence). Unmatched junction bases numbered 10, after V lost 5 bases and J lost 4 bases. The CDR3 extends over 16 amino acids. CDR3 nucleotide sequence: TGTGCCAGCAGCCGCCCGGGTAGCGGGGGATCAGATACGCAGTATTTT. Translation gives CASSRPGSGGSDTQYF. The full variable domain, in which reference TRBV13 and TRBJ2-3 provide the parts outside the CDR3, is AAGVIQSPRHLIKEKRETATLKCYPIPRHDTVYWYQQGPGQDPQFLISFYEKMQSDKGSIPDRFSAQQFSDYHSELNMSSLELGDSALYFCASSRPGSGGSDTQYFGPGTRLTVL.

CDR3 nucleotide sequence: TGTGCCAGCAGCTTAGATTCCAGCGGGGGGGCCTTGGGGAATGAGCAGTTCTTC. The encoded protein is CASSLDSSGGALGNEQFF. J is TRBJ2-1 and V is TRBV7-9; the match to TRBD2 covers 10 bases. V lost 1 base, J lost 7 bases, and 13 bases stayed unmatched. In germline, CDR1 is SEHNR, CDR2 FQNEAQ (reference sequence). The CDR3 spans 18 residues.

V usage is TRBV19 and J usage is TRBJ1-1; TRBD1 aligns across 7 bases. The ends lost 4 bases at V and 3 bases at J; junction bases unmatched: 2. This CDR3 has 13 residues. Germline assignment: CDR1 LNHDA and CDR2 SQIVND (reference sequence). In DNA, the CDR3 is TGTGCCAGTAGTACGCAGGGGGACACTGAAGCTTTCTTT. Translating gives CASSTQGDTEAFF.

The chain is built from TRBV10-1 and TRBJ2-7, with 8 bases matching TRBD1. CDR3 size: 13 residues. Germline values: CDR1 WNHNN, CDR2 SYGVQD (reference sequence). V lost 9 bases and J lost 1; bases outside the gene matches: 5. The CDR3 region is CASNRQGSYEQYF. DNA of the CDR3: TGCGCCAGTAACCGACAGGGGTCCTACGAGCAGTACTTC.

The chain couples TRBV4-2 to TRBJ1-1; 9 bases are shared with TRBD1. The CDR3 loop spans 16 amino acids. Losses at the gene ends were 3 bases for V and 4 bases for J; bases not matched to a gene: 9. Per the germline V gene, CDR1 is LGHNA and CDR2 is YNFKEQ. CDR3 DNA: TGTGCCAGCAGCCAGAGGTTACAGGGGGCTGGCACTGAAGCTTTCTTT. Encoded protein: CASSQRLQGAGTEAFF.